The T cell receptor (beta chain) described here comes from a study of blood T cells in healthy people across ages. Then a second PCR, running about 6 to 12 cycles, was carried out with a sample-barcoded 5' primer and a J-beta primer mix. TCRdb reprocessed the 5' RACE reads via MiXCR and lists one record per CDR3 protein. The repertoire holds 1.5 million or so distinct CDR3 sequences, with about 43% as singletons. This clonotype was observed a few times. The CDR3 sequence is 15 residues long. CDR1 is DFQATT and CDR2 is SNEGSKA in the germline V gene (reference sequence). Trimming at V came to 0 bases and at J to 4 bases, leaving 5 bases not matched to a gene.

Sequenced sample: blood. This rearrangement joins TRBV20-1 to TRBJ2-1; TRBD2 matches at 8 bases. The sequence was collected from a woman aged 18-29 years in good health. The CDR3: CSAREGGGRYNEQFF. For the CDR3, the DNA is TGCAGTGCTAGAGAGGGCGGGGGGCGGTACAATGAGCAGTTCTTC.